This passage covers 3 T cell receptor beta chains from one sample sequenced in a study of early T cells in non-severe SARS-CoV-2 infection. TCRdb reprocessed the 5' RACE reads with MiXCR, giving one entry per CDR3 protein. The table shows 30,000 to 40,000 distinct CDR3 sequences, with about 8.2% occurring only once. Material for sequencing was whole blood. These receptors were taken from an adult who was a healthcare worker with PCR-confirmed SARS-CoV-2 infection or an uninfected control (not recorded which).

This clonotype was observed many times. The rearrangement joins TRBV21-1 to TRBJ1-2. TRBV21-1 is recorded as a pseudogene. The CDR3 is made up of 16 amino acids. CDR3 sequence (DNA): TGTGCCAAGCACGATAGGGCACCATACTTTGGCTATGGCTACACCTTC. Its protein product is CAKHDRAPYFGYGYTF.

There are many counts of this clonotype. The chain recombines TRBV27 with TRBJ2-3, with 8 bases matching TRBD1. The V gene end was trimmed by 3 bases and the J gene end by 4 bases; junction bases not matched to a gene: 6. The CDR3 spans 15 residues. Germline assignment: CDR1 MNHEY and CDR2 SMNVEV (reference sequence). CDR3 protein: CASSLSQGAPDTQYF. The CDR3 coding sequence is TGTGCCAGCAGTTTGTCTCAGGGGGCTCCAGATACGCAGTATTTT.

This clonotype was detected ten times or more. The chain joins TRBV18 to TRBJ2-1; unclear D gene. Per the germline V gene, CDR1 is KGHSH and CDR2 is LQKENI. The germline V and J ends were trimmed by 5 bases and 5 bases, with 7 bases remaining between them. The CDR3 runs 12 residues. The CDR3 DNA sequence: TGTGCCAGCTCATCCCTAAACAATGAGCAGTTCTTC. Its protein is CASSSLNNEQFF.